This entry lists 26 T cell receptor beta chains sequenced from one sample in a study of T-cell reconstitution after alpha-beta-depleted transplantation in children. Molecular barcoding with unique molecular identifiers was used for the TCRbeta library. Each CDR3 protein gets one entry after TCRdb re-called the PCR reads with MiXCR. The sample includes under 250,000 distinct CDR3 sequences, about 15% of them seen just once. The source was PBMCs, mostly from graft donor cells, collected 360 days after TCRalphabeta/CD19-depleted stem cell transplant. Every receptor here comes from a male patient between 2 and 9 years old who had a stem cell transplant for acute lymphoblastic leukemia, so the T cells may come from the graft donor.

The chain has TRBV29-1 and TRBJ2-1; TRBD1 agrees at 9 bases. Germline V CDR1 and CDR2: SQVTM, ANQGSEA. V shed 6 bases and J 3 bases; nucleotides not matched to a gene: 9. This CDR3 spans 15 amino acids. The DNA of the CDR3 is TGCAGCGTGCAACCCGGGACAGGGTTCTACAATGAGCAGTTCTTC. Translation gives CSVQPGTGFYNEQFF.

The chain uses TRBV12-3 or TRBV12-4 and TRBJ2-7; D is unclear. V was clipped by 1 base and J by 0 bases, with 7 bases between them. This CDR3 is 14 amino acids long. CDR3 in amino acids: CASSLGTSSYEQYF. The CDR3 DNA reads TGTGCCAGCAGTTTAGGTACTTCCTCCTACGAGCAGTACTTC.

J is TRBJ2-1 and V is TRBV5-1; D perhaps matches TRBD2 (5 bases). The CDR3 sequence is 14 residues long. The V gene's germline CDR1 is SGHRS and CDR2 YFSETQ. Trimming stripped 4 bases from V and 4 bases from J, with 12 bases between. CDR3 loop: CASSVRDLYNEQFF. Written as DNA, the CDR3 is TGCGCCAGCAGCGTCCGGGATCTGTACAATGAGCAGTTCTTC.

This clonotype has only a few counts. The rearrangement uses TRBV6-1 and TRBJ2-3, with a possible D match to TRBD2 (6 bases). Trimming took 6 bases from V and 1 from J, leaving 11 bases between them. Germline CDR1 MNHNS, CDR2 SASEGT. The CDR3 is made up of 14 amino acids. CDR3 loop: CASRRERGTDTQYF. In DNA, the CDR3 is TGTGCCAGCAGGCGAGAGCGGGGCACAGATACGCAGTATTTT.

In its sample, this clonotype was seen a few times. The chain employs TRBV5-1 and TRBJ2-3; 9 nucleotides match TRBD1. This CDR3 spans 17 amino acids. V was pared by 5 bases and J by 2 bases, with 12 bases of the junction left unmatched. Germline V gene data show CDR1 as SGHRS and CDR2 as YFSETQ. CDR3 nucleotide sequence: TGCGCCAGCAGAAGGCCATCCGGGACAGGGAACACAGATACGCAGTATTTT. Translating gives CASRRPSGTGNTDTQYF.

This clonotype occurred a few times. The chain employs TRBV20-1 and TRBJ2-7; D assignment may be TRBD1 or TRBD2 (5 bases each). Trimming stripped 5 bases from V and 2 bases from J, with 16 bases between. CDR3 length: 14 residues. Germline CDR1 is DFQATT and CDR2 is SNEGSKA (reference sequence). In nucleotides, the CDR3 is TGCAGTGCTCAGGGCGACCGAGGGACCTACGAGCAGTACTTC. Residues: CSAQGDRGTYEQYF.

The chain employs TRBV27 and TRBJ1-1, with D perhaps TRBD1 (5 bases). The CDR3 is 14 residues long. V was shortened by 3 bases and J by 5 bases, with 13 bases between the two germline ends. Germline lookup yields CDR1 MNHEY and CDR2 SMNVEV (reference sequence). CDR3 bases: TGTGCCAGCAGTTTGTCCCCAGGGAGAACTGAAGCTTTCTTT. Amino acid sequence: CASSLSPGRTEAFF.

The chain is built from TRBV19 and TRBJ2-1; D remains ambiguous. The CDR3 length is 12 residues. V was pared by 1 base and J by 7 bases, with 5 bases between. CDR1 is LNHDA and CDR2 is SQIVND in the germline V gene (reference sequence). This CDR3 is CASSIGRNEQFF. The CDR3 nucleotides read TGTGCCAGTAGTATAGGCAGAAATGAGCAGTTCTTC.

The chain is built from TRBV7-2 and TRBJ2-1; perhaps TRBD2 as D (6 bases). The CDR3 consists of 14 residues. Between the trimmed V and J ends, which lost 1 base and 15 bases, there was a span of 19 bases. The germline CDR1 and CDR2 sequences are SGHTA and FQGNSA. The CDR3 sequence is CASSLDWDSAKGFF. The CDR3 DNA reads TGTGCCAGCAGCTTAGACTGGGACTCCGCAAAGGGGTTCTTC.

The table lists this clonotype with a few counts. The V gene is TRBV28, the J gene TRBJ2-7; 7 positions agree with TRBD1. The germline V gene has CDR1 MDHEN and CDR2 SYDVKM. Trimming cost V 7 bases and J 0 bases; bases outside gene matches: 6. This CDR3 region has 14 residues. The CDR3 loop is CASTRTGISYEQYF. The CDR3 region has the DNA TGTGCCAGCACCCGGACAGGAATCTCCTACGAGCAGTACTTC. The full variable domain, with the rest looked up from reference TRBV28 and TRBJ2-7, is DVKVTQSSRYLVKRTGEKVFLECVQDMDHENMFWYRQDPGLGLRLIYFSYDVKMKEKGDIPEGYSVSREKKERFSLILESASTNQTSMYLCASTRTGISYEQYFGPGTRLTVT.

J is TRBJ2-4 and V is TRBV25-1; D possibly corresponds to TRBD2 (6 bases). In germline, CDR1 is MGHDK, CDR2 SYGVNS. The V and J ends lost 1 base and 1 base respectively, with 14 bases between them. This CDR3 region has 17 residues. The CDR3 here is CASSEWRGTGAKNIQYF. In nucleotides, the CDR3 is TGTGCCAGCAGTGAATGGCGGGGAACGGGGGCCAAAAACATTCAGTACTTC.

The table lists this clonotype with a few counts. This sequence joins TRBV4-1 and TRBJ1-2; TRBD1 matches at 7 bases. Germline V CDR1 and CDR2: MGHRA, YSYEKL. Trimming cost V 1 base and J 7 bases; bases outside gene matches: 12. The CDR3 consists of 16 residues. This chain's CDR3 is CASSQVMRQGTFGYTF. CDR3 DNA: TGCGCCAGCAGCCAAGTAATGCGACAGGGAACGTTTGGCTACACCTTC.

This clonotype was picked up a small number of times. The chain couples TRBV4-3 to TRBJ1-2; TRBD1 matches 8 bases. Germline CDR1 reads LGHNA; CDR2 reads YSLEER. The CDR3 sequence is 19 residues long. V lost 3 bases, J lost 4 bases, and 19 bases stayed unmatched. The DNA of the CDR3 is TGCGCCAGCAGCCAGAGTTCACGCACATCAGGGGGCCGGATCTATGGCTACACCTTC. This sequence encodes CASSQSSRTSGGRIYGYTF.

The chain combines TRBV27 with TRBJ2-3; TRBD1 or TRBD2 may be the D gene (5 bases each). The length of the CDR3 is 13 residues. V was trimmed by 10 bases and J by 1 base, leaving 12 bases between them. Germline CDR1 and CDR2: MNHEY and SMNVEV (reference sequence). CDR3 residues: CAIGALGTDTQYF. The CDR3 DNA reads as TGTGCCATCGGGGCCCTGGGCACAGATACGCAGTATTTT.

The chain recombines TRBV28 with TRBJ1-5; D possibly corresponds to TRBD1 (6 bases). The CDR3 length is 13 residues. Germline CDR1 is MDHEN and CDR2 is SYDVKM. CDR3 DNA sequence: TGTGCGACTTGTACAGGGTTCAATCAGCCCCAGCATTTT. It is translated as CATCTGFNQPQHF.

The gene calls are TRBV15 and TRBJ2-5; D possibly corresponds to TRBD1 (7 bases). Germline CDR1 is LNHNV and CDR2 is YYDKDF (reference sequence). The ends were cut back, 1 base at V and 0 bases at J, with 12 bases in the middle. This CDR3 region has 16 residues. The CDR3 sequence is CATSRGQGGHQETQYF. CDR3 coding DNA: TGTGCCACCAGCAGAGGGCAGGGGGGCCACCAAGAGACCCAGTACTTC.

This clonotype was counted only a few times. The chain couples TRBV5-5 to TRBJ1-4; D call uncertain. The CDR3 is made up of 13 amino acids. In germline, CDR1 is SGHKS, CDR2 YYEKEE (reference sequence). V was pared by 0 bases and J by 8 bases, with 8 bases between. CDR3 amino acids: CASSLGSWEKLFF. The CDR3 DNA follows: TGTGCCAGCAGCTTGGGGTCATGGGAAAAACTGTTTTTT.

J is TRBJ1-1 and V is TRBV28, with D possibly matching TRBD1 (5 bases). Trimming stripped 0 bases from V and 2 bases from J, with 7 bases between. CDR1 and CDR2 (germline): MDHEN, SYDVKM. The CDR3 spans 14 residues. CDR3 protein: CASSLWGGNTEAFF. CDR3 coding DNA: TGTGCCAGCAGTTTATGGGGGGGAAACACTGAAGCTTTCTTT.

The CDR3, as DNA: TGTGCCAGCAGGGGTCGGTCCTATAATTCACCCCTCCACTTT. Translating it yields CASRGRSYNSPLHF. J is TRBJ1-6 and V is TRBV6-1; no definite D call. The germline gives CDR1 MNHNS, CDR2 SASEGT. This CDR3 has 14 residues. Deletions cut 6 bases from V and 1 base from J, with 7 bases between.

The CDR3 is CASSYSTENSPLHF. CDR3 in DNA: TGTGCCAGCAGTTACTCAACAGAGAATTCACCCCTCCACTTT. This chain uses TRBV6-5 with TRBJ1-6, with D unresolved. Per germline, CDR1 MNHEY and CDR2 SVGAGI. This CDR3 comprises 14 residues. The V end lost 0 bases, the J end lost 7 bases, and 7 bases lay between the germline ends.

The chain uses TRBV7-2 and TRBJ2-2; D is perhaps TRBD1 (5 bases). Germline V CDR1 and CDR2: SGHTA, FQGNSA. CDR3 length: 15 residues. Between the trimmed V and J ends, which lost 4 bases and 8 bases, there was a span of 17 bases. CDR3 residues: CASSYLTRVAGELFF. The CDR3 DNA reads TGTGCCAGCAGCTATTTGACCAGGGTTGCTGGGGAGCTGTTTTTT.

This clonotype was observed a single time. The rearrangement links TRBV27 to TRBJ1-1, with D uncertain. Germline loops: CDR1 MNHEY, CDR2 SMNVEV (reference sequence). The CDR3 is 11 residues long. Trimming removed 11 bases at V and 3 bases at J, with 10 bases between. The CDR3 sequence: CAVHRYTEAFF. CDR3 nucleotides: TGTGCCGTACATCGATACACTGAAGCTTTCTTT.

The chain links TRBV21-1 to TRBJ2-7; the D call in the table, TRBD2, was not verified against the DNA. TRBV21-1 is described as a pseudogene. The CDR3 extends over 15 amino acids. The CDR3 is CASSATLVGSYEQYF. CDR3 sequence (DNA): TGTGCCAGCAGTGCTACCCTAGTAGGCTCCTACGAGCAGTACTTC.

A few counts support this clonotype. The chain links TRBV25-1 to TRBJ1-1, with D hard to call. CDR1 MGHDK and CDR2 SYGVNS come from the germline V gene. The V end was cut by 2 bases, the J end by 5 bases, with 12 bases between. This CDR3 is 14 amino acids long. The CDR3 sequence: CASSEVGSQTEAFF. The CDR3 coding sequence is TGTGCCAGCAGTGAAGTCGGTTCCCAAACTGAAGCTTTCTTT.

V is TRBV12-3 or TRBV12-4 and J is TRBJ1-1, with D tentatively TRBD1 (5 bases). The V gene lost 6 bases and the J gene lost 1 base, with 12 bases spanning the gap. The CDR3 is 14 residues long. CDR3 in DNA: TGTGCCAGCAGGTACAGGATTGGGAACACTGAAGCTTTCTTT. Translation gives CASRYRIGNTEAFF.

The rearrangement links TRBV7-6 to TRBJ2-5; D possibly corresponds to TRBD2 (5 bases). CDR1 SGHVS and CDR2 FNYEAQ come from the germline V gene. CDR3 length: 15 residues. V lost 0 bases and J lost 4, with 12 bases in between. The chain's CDR3 is CASSLALRDSETQYF. The CDR3 coding sequence is TGTGCCAGCAGCTTAGCGCTCCGGGATTCAGAGACCCAGTACTTC.